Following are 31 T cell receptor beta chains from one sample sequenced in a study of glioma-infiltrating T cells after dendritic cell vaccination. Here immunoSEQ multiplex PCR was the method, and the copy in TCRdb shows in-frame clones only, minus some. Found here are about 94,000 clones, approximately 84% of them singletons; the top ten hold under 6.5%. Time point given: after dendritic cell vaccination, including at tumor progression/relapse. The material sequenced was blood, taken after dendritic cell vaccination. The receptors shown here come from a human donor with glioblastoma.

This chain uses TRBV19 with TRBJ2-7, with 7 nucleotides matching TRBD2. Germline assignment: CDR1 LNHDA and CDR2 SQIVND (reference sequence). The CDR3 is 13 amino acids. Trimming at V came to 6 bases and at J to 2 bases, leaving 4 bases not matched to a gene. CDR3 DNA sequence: TGTGCCAGTAGCCGGGGGGAAACCTACGAGCAGTACTTC. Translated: CASSRGETYEQYF.

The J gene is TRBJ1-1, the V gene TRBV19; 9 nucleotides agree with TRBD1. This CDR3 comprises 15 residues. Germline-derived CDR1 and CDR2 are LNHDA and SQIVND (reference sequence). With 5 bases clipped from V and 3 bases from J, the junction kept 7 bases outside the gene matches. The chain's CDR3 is CASSPGQGGHTEAFF. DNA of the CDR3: TGTGCCAGTAGTCCGGGACAGGGCGGGCACACTGAAGCTTTCTTT.

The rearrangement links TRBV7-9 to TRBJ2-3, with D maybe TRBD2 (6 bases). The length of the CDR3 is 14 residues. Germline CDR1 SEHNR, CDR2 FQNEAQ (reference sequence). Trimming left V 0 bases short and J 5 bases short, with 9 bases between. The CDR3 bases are TGTGCCAGCAGCTTAGCTTGGGGGGAAGATACGCAGTATTTT. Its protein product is CASSLAWGEDTQYF. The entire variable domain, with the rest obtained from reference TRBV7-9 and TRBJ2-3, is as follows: DTGVSQNPRHKITKRGQNVTFRCDPISEHNRLYWYRQTLGQGPEFLTYFQNEAQLEKSRLLSDRFSAERPKGSFSTLEIQRTEQGDSAMYLCASSLAWGEDTQYFGPGTRLTVL.

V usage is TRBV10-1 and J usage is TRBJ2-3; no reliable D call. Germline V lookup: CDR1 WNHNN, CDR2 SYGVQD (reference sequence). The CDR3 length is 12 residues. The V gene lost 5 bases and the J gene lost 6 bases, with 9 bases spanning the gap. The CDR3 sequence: CASSYSSDTQYF. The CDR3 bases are TGCGCCAGCAGTTACTCGTCGGATACGCAGTATTTT.

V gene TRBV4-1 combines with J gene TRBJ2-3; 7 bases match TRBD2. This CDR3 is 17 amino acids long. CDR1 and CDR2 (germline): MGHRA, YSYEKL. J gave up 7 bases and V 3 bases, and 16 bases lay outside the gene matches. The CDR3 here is CASSHPTGGGVENTQYF. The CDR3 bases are TGCGCCAGCAGCCACCCCACTGGGGGAGGGGTTGAAAATACGCAGTATTTT.

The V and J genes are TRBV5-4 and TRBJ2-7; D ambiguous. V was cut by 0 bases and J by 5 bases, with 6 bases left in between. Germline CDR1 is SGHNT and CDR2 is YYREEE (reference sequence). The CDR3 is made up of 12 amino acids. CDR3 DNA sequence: TGTGCCAGCAGCTTGGACAGCCACGAGCAGTACTTC. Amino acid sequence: CASSLDSHEQYF.

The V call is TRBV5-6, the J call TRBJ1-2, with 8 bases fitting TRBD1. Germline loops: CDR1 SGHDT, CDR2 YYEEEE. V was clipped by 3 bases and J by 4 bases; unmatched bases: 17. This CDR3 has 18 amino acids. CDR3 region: CASSWGGTGTTLGYGYTF. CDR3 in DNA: TGTGCCAGCAGCTGGGGAGGGACAGGCACCACGCTGGGCTATGGCTACACCTTC.

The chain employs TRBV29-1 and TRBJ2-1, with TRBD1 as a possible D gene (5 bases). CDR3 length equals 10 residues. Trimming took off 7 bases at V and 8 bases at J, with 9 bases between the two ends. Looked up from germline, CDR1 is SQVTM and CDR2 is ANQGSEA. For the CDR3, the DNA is TGCAGCGGACAGCAAGATGAGCAGTTCTTC. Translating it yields CSGQQDEQFF.

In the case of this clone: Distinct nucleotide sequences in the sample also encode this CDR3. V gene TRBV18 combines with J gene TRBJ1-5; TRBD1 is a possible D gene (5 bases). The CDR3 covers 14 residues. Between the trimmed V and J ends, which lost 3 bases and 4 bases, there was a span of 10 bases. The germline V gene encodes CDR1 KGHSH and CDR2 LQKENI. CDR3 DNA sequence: TGTGCCAGCTCACCGCGGCAGGGAAATCAGCCCCAGCATTTT. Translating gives CASSPRQGNQPQHF.

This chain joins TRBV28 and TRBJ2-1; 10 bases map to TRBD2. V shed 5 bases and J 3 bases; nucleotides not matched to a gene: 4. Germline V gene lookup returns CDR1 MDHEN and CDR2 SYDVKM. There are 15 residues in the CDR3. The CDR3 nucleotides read TGTGCCAGCAGTCTAGCGGGAGCGCACTACAATGAGCAGTTCTTC. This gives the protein CASSLAGAHYNEQFF.

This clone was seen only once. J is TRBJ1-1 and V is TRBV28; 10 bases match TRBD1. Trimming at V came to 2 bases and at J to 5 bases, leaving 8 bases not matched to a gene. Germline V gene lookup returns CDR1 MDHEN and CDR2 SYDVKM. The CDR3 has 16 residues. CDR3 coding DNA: TGTGCCAGCAGTTTAATAGGACAGGGGGGTAGAACTGAAGCTTTCTTT. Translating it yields CASSLIGQGGRTEAFF.

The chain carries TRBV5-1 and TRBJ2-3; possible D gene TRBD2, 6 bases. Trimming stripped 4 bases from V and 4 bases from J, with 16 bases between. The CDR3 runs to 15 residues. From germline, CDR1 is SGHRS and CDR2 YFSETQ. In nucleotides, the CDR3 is TGCGCCAGCAGCCTGGCGCCGCCGGGGGCAGATACGCAGTATTTT. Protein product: CASSLAPPGADTQYF.

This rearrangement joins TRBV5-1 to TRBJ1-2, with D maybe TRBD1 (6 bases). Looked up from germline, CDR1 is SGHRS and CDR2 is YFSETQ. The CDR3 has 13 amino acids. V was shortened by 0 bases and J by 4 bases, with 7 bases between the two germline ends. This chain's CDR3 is CASSLDRAYGYTF. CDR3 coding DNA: TGCGCCAGCAGCTTGGACAGGGCCTATGGCTACACCTTC.

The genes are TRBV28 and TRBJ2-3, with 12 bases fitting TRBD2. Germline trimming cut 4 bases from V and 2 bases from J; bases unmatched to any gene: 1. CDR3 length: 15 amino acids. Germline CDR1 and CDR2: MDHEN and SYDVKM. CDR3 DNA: TGTGCCAGCAGTTCTAGCGGGAGGGCCACAGATACGCAGTATTTT. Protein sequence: CASSSSGRATDTQYF.

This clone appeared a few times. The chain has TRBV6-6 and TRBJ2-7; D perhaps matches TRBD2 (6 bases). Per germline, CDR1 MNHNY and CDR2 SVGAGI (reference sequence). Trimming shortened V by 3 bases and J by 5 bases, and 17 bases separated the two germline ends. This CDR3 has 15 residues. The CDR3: CASSYGGTGVDEQYF. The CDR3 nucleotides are TGTGCCAGCAGTTATGGGGGGACTGGAGTAGACGAGCAGTACTTC.

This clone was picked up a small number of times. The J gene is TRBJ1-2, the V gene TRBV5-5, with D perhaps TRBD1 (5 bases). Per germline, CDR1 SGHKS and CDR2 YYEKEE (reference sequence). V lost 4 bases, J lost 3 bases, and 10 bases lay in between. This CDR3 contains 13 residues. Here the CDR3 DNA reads TGTGCCAGCAGCCTTGAAGGGGACTATGGCTACACCTTC. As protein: CASSLEGDYGYTF.

The CDR3 DNA reads TGCGCCAGCAGCTTGGCCGGACAGGTATCAGATACGCAGTATTTT. Translated, it gives CASSLAGQVSDTQYF. The rearrangement uses TRBV5-1 and TRBJ2-3, with 7 bases lining up with TRBD1. With 0 bases clipped from V and 4 bases from J, the junction kept 5 bases outside the gene matches. This CDR3 has 15 amino acids. Germline V lookup: CDR1 SGHRS, CDR2 YFSETQ.

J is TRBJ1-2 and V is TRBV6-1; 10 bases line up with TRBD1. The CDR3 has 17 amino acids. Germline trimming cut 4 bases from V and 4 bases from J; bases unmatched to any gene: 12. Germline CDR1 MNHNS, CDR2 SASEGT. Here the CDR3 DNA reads TGTGCCAGCAGTGGCAAAACCGGGACAGGGGTCATCTATGGCTACACCTTC. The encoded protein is CASSGKTGTGVIYGYTF.

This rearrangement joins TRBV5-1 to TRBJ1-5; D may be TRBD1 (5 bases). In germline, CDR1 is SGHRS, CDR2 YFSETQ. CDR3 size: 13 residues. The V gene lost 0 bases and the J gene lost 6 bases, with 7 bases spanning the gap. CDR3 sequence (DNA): TGCGCCAGCAGCTTGGTGGGGGGTCAGCCCCAGCATTTT. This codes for CASSLVGGQPQHF.

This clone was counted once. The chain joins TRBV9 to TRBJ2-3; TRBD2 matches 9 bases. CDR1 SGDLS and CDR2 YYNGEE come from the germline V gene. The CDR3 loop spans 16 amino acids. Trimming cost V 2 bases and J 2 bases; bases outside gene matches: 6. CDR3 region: CASSVGLAGLTDTQYF. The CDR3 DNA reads TGTGCCAGCAGCGTCGGCCTAGCGGGACTCACAGATACGCAGTATTTT.

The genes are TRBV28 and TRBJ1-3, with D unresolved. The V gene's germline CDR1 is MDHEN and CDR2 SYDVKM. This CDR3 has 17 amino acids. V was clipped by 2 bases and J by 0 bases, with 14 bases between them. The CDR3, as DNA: TGTGCCAGCAGTTTAGACCCGCCGGGTCTCTCTGGAAACACCATATATTTT. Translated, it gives CASSLDPPGLSGNTIYF.

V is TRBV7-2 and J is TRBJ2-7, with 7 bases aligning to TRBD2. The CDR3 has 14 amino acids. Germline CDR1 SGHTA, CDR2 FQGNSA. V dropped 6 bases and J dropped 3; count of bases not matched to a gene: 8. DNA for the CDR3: TGTGCCAGCAGGTCCGGCGGGAGTGTCTACGAGCAGTACTTC. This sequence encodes CASRSGGSVYEQYF. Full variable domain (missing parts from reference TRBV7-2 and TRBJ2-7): GAGVSQSPSNKVTEKGKDVELRCDPISGHTALYWYRQSLGQGLEFLIYFQGNSAPDKSGLPSDRFSAERTGGSVSTLTIQRTQQEDSAVYLCASRSGGSVYEQYFGPGTRLTVT.

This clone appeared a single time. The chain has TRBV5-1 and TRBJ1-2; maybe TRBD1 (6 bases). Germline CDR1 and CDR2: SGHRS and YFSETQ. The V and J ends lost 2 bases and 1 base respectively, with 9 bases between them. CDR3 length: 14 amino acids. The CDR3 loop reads CASSFLDSNYGYTF. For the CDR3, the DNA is TGCGCCAGCAGCTTTTTGGACAGTAACTATGGCTACACCTTC.

The DNA for the CDR3 is TGCGCCAGCAGCACTGGGACAGCCGCAGATTACGAGCAGTACTTC. Encoded protein: CASSTGTAADYEQYF. J is TRBJ2-7 and V is TRBV5-1; 7 bases line up with TRBD1. V was clipped by 4 bases and J by 4 bases; unmatched bases: 11. This CDR3 spans 15 amino acids. The germline V gene encodes CDR1 SGHRS and CDR2 YFSETQ.

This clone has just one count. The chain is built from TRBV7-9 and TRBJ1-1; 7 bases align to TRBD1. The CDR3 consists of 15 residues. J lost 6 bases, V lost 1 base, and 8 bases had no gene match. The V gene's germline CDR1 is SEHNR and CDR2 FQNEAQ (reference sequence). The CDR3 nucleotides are TGTGCCAGCAGCTTAGGACAGGGTCTCCCTTCTGAAGCTTTCTTT. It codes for CASSLGQGLPSEAFF.

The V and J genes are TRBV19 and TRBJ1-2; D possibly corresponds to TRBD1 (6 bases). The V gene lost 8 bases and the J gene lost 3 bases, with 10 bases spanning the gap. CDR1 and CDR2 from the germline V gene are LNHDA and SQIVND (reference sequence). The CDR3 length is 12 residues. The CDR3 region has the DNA TGTGCCAGTTCGGACAGTTACTATGGCTACACCTTC. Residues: CASSDSYYGYTF.

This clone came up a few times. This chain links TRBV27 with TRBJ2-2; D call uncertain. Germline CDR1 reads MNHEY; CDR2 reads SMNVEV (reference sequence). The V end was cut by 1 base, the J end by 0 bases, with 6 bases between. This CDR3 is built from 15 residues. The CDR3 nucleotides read TGTGCCAGCAGTTTATGGCAGACGAACACCGGGGAGCTGTTTTTT. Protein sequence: CASSLWQTNTGELFF.

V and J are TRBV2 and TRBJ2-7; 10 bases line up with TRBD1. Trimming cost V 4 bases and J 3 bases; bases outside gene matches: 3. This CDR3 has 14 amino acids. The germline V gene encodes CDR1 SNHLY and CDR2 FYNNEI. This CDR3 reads CASSGQGAFYEQYF. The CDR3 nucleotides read TGTGCCAGCAGTGGACAGGGGGCCTTCTACGAGCAGTACTTC.

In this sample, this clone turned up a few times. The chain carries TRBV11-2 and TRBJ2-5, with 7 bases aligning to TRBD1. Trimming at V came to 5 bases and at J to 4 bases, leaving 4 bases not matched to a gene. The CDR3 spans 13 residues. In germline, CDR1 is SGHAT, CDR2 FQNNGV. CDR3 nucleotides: TGTGCCAGCAGCAGGGGGCTCGGAGAGACCCAGTACTTC. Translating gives CASSRGLGETQYF.

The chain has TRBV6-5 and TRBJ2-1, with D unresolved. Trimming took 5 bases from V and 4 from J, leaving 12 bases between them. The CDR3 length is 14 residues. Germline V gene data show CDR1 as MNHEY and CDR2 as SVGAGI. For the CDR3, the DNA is TGTGCCAGCAGTCATCCGTGGAGATACAATGAGCAGTTCTTC. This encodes CASSHPWRYNEQFF.

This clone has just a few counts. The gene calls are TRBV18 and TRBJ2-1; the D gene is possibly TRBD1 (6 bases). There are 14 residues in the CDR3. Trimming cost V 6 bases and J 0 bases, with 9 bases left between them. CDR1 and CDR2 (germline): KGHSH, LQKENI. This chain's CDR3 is CASSWGLSYNEQFF. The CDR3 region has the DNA TGTGCCAGCTCGTGGGGGCTCTCCTACAATGAGCAGTTCTTC.